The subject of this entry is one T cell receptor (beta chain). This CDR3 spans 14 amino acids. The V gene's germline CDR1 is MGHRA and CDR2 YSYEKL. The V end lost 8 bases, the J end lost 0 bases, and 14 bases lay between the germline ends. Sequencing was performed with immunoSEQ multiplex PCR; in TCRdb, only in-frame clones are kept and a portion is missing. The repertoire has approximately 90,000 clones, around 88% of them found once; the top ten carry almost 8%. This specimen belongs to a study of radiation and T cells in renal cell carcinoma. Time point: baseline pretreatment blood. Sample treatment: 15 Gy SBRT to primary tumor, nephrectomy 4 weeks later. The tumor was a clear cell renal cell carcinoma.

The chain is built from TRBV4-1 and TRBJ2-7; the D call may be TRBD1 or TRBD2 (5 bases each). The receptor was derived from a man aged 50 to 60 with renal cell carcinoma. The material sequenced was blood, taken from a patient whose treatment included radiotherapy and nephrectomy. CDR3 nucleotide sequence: TGCGCCAGCTCTAGGGACCGTTTCTCCTACGAGCAGTACTTC. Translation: CASSRDRFSYEQYF.